This T cell receptor beta chain was sequenced during a study of beta chain features in type 1 diabetes. The study, taken as a whole, reports: For cells with high TCR expression, cDNA sequencing could yield over-representation. TCRB CDR3s from Type 1 diabetes patients were moderately but significantly shorter in all four CD4+ subsets.

Regarding this clone: Its antigen remains unidentified.

The germline CDR1 and CDR2 sequences are KGHSH and LQKENI. The CDR3 is made up of 13 amino acids. V lost 3 bases to trimming and J lost 3 bases; unmatched junction nucleotides: 1. The isolated RNA, all of it, was reverse transcribed, so expressed TCRB transcripts were what got sequenced. Data came from immunoSEQ multiplex PCR; TCRdb stores just in-frame clones and leaves some out. The sample shows under 300,000 clones, roughly 24% of them seen only once. The source is a woman aged 25 to 39 with type 1 diabetes. The J gene is TRBJ2-5, the V gene TRBV18; 7 bases match TRBD2. Sequenced sample: naive CD4+ T cells from blood. CDR3 nucleotides: TGTGCCAGCTCACCGGGAGGGGAAGAGACCCAGTACTTC. This gives the protein CASSPGGEETQYF.